The T cell receptor beta chain described here comes from a study of cytomegalovirus exposure and HLA in healthy donors (dated by TCRdb to 2016 to 2017). With regard to the full study: In an earlier analysis of 587 of the donors, around 290 Gb of sequence data and approximately 100 million unique TCR beta sequences from 180 million or so T cells were reported. About 310 gigabases of sequencing data and approximately 84 million unique TCR sequences were included in an early release covering about 700 HLA-typed donors. Among the approximately 400 genotyped donors, approximately 82% belonged to the genetic ancestry cluster associated with self-reported Caucasian donors. The aim of the study was to test whether cataloging public T cell receptors could identify signatures of past pathogen exposure. The T cell repertoires of about 700 subjects were profiled by immunosequencing and related to cytomegalovirus serostatus. In addition to the first cohort of 500 to 850 subjects, a separate validation cohort of 100 to 150 different subjects was used. To predict cytomegalovirus infection status, the study brought together high-throughput TCR immunosequencing, statistical association of individual TCRs with disease status, and machine learning. To study patterns of TCR occurrence, a later analysis re-analyzed previously published TCR beta repertoires from 666 donors and added high-resolution HLA genotyping. Rather than using new phenotypic data, the later analysis identified candidate immune exposures from TCR beta sequences and from how often those sequences occurred across donors. An earlier analysis of approximately 640 of the donors applied high-throughput TCR beta sequencing to assess whether each TCR beta V gene segment acted as functional or pseudogenic. Donor age, sex, ethnicity and CMV serostatus were collected together with the repertoire data. A later genetic analysis took genome-wide SNP genotypes for about 55% of the 666 donors and used that subset as a discovery cohort. All discovery cohort repertoires had been generated using a single sequencing platform. Both class I and class II loci were covered by HLA typing, at four-digit resolution. Typing coverage varied by locus: roughly 629-640 donors for A, B, C, DRB1 and DQB1; more than 500 for DQA1; approximately 570 for DPA1; some 470 for DPB1. A handful of DR-DQ haplotypes were treated as single units for association and clustering because of strong linkage in the cohort. Across some 400 genotyped donors of the cohort, an average of 235,054 unique TCR beta nucleotide sequences per donor were sequenced, and around 20% of those sequences were non-productive. Overall study results and their limits: It was suggested by the authors that the approach could potentially be generalized to other disease states and immunological phenotypes. In an earlier analysis of approximately 600 of the donors, most TCR beta V segments were observed in productive rearrangements about 87% or about 30% of the time, broadly matching IMGT annotations. A further reported finding was that TCR beta sequences accurately predicted the HLA-A and HLA-B alleles for most subjects in the first cohort. An association between a missense DCLRE1C variant and V-gene and J-gene trimming of TCR beta chains was found in a later genetic analysis and replicated in an independent cohort. The only immune exposure information available for the cohort was CMV serostatus. The sequencing pipeline was judged likely to have produced a cluster of highly shared sequence variants as a technical artifact. In a later analysis, the rate of TCR association differed among HLA loci, with DRB1 alleles having the most associated TCRs and HLA-C alleles having the fewest. HLA typing was unavailable for some donors at each locus, so association tests used only the typed subset. Some IMGT-functional V segments, including TRBV6-2 and TRBV6-3, could not be told apart with the 87-base-pair reads, so those segments were excluded. A later genetic analysis reported fewer N-insertions in productive TCRs among donors in an Asian-associated ancestry cluster than the approximately 670-donor mean. Correlated functional status among segregating V segments might be attributable to linkage disequilibrium, but an unknown experimental factor could not be ruled out. According to a later analysis, parvovirus B19, influenza, CMV and Epstein-Barr virus appeared linked to several top co-occurrence clusters. This cohort had only TCR beta chains sequenced, and the lack of alpha or paired-chain data limited which features could be detected. When HLA alleles, especially DR and DQ, strongly co-occurred, attributing TCR associations to individual alleles was difficult. About 17 rarely observed V segments, including chromosome 9 orphons, were excluded from the earlier analysis of approximately 500 of the donors because counts were too low. In vitro tests confirmed that a few of the cytomegalovirus-associated TCR beta chains recognize cytomegalovirus antigens. A total of roughly 160 TCR beta chains were listed by the study as associated with cytomegalovirus. Most CMV-associated TCR beta chains appeared to be HLA-restricted in a later analysis, and the HLA associations seemed to be driven largely by CMV exposure. Roughly uniform sequencing depth across donors was assumed in presence/absence analyses, although this assumption may not hold. In a later analysis, HLA-associated TCR beta chains showed more clonal expansion and lower generation probabilities than non-associated chains that were equally common. A later analysis associated 15,000 to 20,000 TCR beta sequences with specific HLA alleles at a false discovery rate of 0.05. The classifier was reported to diagnose cytomegalovirus status with high specificity and sensitivity in both the original and validation cohorts. Most TCR sequences were observed very rarely across donors, whereas some public TCRs were present in many individuals.

The cohort comprised fewer than 700 healthy bone marrow donors. All cohort members were sampled while nominally healthy, although unrecorded immune exposures were likely present. The donor was CMV seronegative and was included in the group of approximately 350 seronegative cohort members. A peripheral blood sample was collected from each donor, and TCR beta sequencing was performed on peripheral blood mononuclear cells. Genomic DNA extraction from the blood cell samples was performed with the Qiagen DNeasy Blood Extraction Kit. As encoded in the germline V gene, CDR1 is SGHTA while CDR2 is FQGNSA. Counted from cysteine to phenylalanine, this CDR3 has 16 amino acids. The only DNA kept is the CDR3, 48 bases in frame from the first base. The V end loses 4 bases and the J end loses 0 bases, and a stretch of 13 bases separates them. Library preparation used the immunoSEQ multiplex PCR assay. A mixture of 60 forward primers for TCR Vbeta segments and 13 reverse primers for TCR Jbeta segments was used in the multiplex PCR. Amplification of the CDR3 region of rearranged TCR beta genes was performed with a multiplex PCR assay on genomic DNA. The Illumina HiSeq System was used to sequence the amplified TCR beta libraries as 87-base-pair reads. As for how the authors treated the data: Across the 600 to 700 repertoires, a later analysis counted roughly 84 million unique TCR beta chains, around 11 million of which were shared by at least two donors. A nearest-neighbor algorithm error-corrected the raw reads and collapsed the reads into unique sequences, merging closely related sequences to remove PCR and sequencing errors. To assign V, D and J gene segments, CDR3 sequences were aligned to IMGT reference sequences. For a sequence to be retained, at least a six-nucleotide match to both a V gene segment and a J gene segment was required. A rearrangement was called productive if the CDR3 had no stop codons and remained in frame with V and J, and every other rearrangement was called non-productive. Following IMGT convention, CDR3 was defined as the stretch from the second conserved V-encoded cysteine to the conserved J-encoded phenylalanine. The earlier analysis of about 560 of the donors excluded any sequence lacking an unambiguous match to a single V gene segment. An earlier analysis of about 590 of the donors classified V segments as functional when productive rearrangements were above 56.7% and as segregating when the standard deviation between donors was above 5%. A statistical classification framework was developed to diagnose cytomegalovirus status using the catalog of TCR beta chain sequences. A later analysis assigned V and J genes by comparing TCR nucleotide sequences with IMGT/GENE-DB human TR gene sequences. Using the TCRdist pipeline, a later analysis assigned CDR3 sequences along with most-parsimonious VDJ recombination scenarios. In a later analysis, each TCR beta chain was defined by its CDR3 amino acid sequence together with its V-gene family, and reads without a unique V-gene family were excluded. To address suspected cross-contamination and a sequencing artifact, a later analysis removed under 600 highly shared, low-generation-probability nucleotide sequences. In a later analysis, a clonal expansion index was calculated for each public chain from normalized within-repertoire ranks of inferred template counts. A later analysis computed generation probabilities with a VDJ recombination model fitted to out-of-frame rearrangements, and checked the results against IGoR. In a later analysis, hypergeometric tests were used to score TCR-TCR, TCR-HLA and TCR-CMV co-occurrence, with a repertoire-size bias correction applied to TCR pairs. A later analysis estimated false discovery rates by permuting HLA or CMV assignments 20 times. A later analysis grouped co-occurring TCRs with DBSCAN, adding TCRdist sequence similarity when clustering within HLA-allele-positive subsets. Co-occurrence clustering excluded repertoires with fewer than 30,000 or more than 120,000 public chains, plus five with anomalous nucleotide sharing. TCRdb limited this immuneACCESS table to in-frame rearrangements with V and J called. A share of clones is missing; checked studies link under half to unresolved V genes, and the rest is unexplained. That table furnishes V, J and clone size, whereas the DNA furnished D and trimming. This sample comprises roughly 170,000 clones, roughly 80% of them detected only once. The ten largest account for 1.6% of the sample.

Of note for this clone: It has no known antigen specificity. No base quality information exists; no much larger clone differs at one position.

The receptor chain draws on TRBV7-2 and TRBJ2-1; a tentative D match to TRBD1 spans 6 bases. The source is a man aged 45 to 65 in good health and CMV-seronegative. Material for sequencing was PBMCs. The CDR3 region has the sequence CASSSPRGFSYNEQFF. The base sequence is TGTGCCAGCAGCTCCCCCAGGGGATTCTCCTACAATGAGCAGTTCTTC.